What follows are 5 T cell receptor beta chains derived from one specimen sequenced in a study of cytomegalovirus exposure and HLA in healthy donors. The PCR ran on 60 Vbeta and 13 Jbeta primers. The method was immunoSEQ multiplex PCR; TCRdb's version includes in-frame clones alone and lacks a portion of them. Of some 140,000 clones listed, 74% are singletons. Material: PBMCs. The receptors derive from a young man in good health and CMV-seronegative.

This clone was counted once. The V gene is TRBV5-1, the J gene TRBJ2-7; the match to TRBD1 covers 10 bases. Trimming cost V 2 bases and J 3 bases; bases outside gene matches: 5. The CDR3 sequence is 15 residues long. Germline V CDR1 and CDR2: SGHRS, YFSETQ. CDR3 residues: CASSFETGGGYEQYF. The CDR3, as DNA: TGCGCCAGCAGCTTCGAGACAGGGGGCGGCTACGAGCAGTACTTC. The whole variable domain, filled in from reference TRBV5-1 and TRBJ2-7, reads KAGVTQTPRYLIKTRGQQVTLSCSPISGHRSVSWYQQTPGQGLQFLFEYFSETQRNKGNFPGRFSGRQFSNSRSEMNVSTLELGDSALYLCASSFETGGGYEQYFGPGTRLTVT.

The chain has TRBV4-2 and TRBJ1-1, with D tentatively TRBD1 (6 bases). The germline V gene encodes CDR1 LGHNA and CDR2 YNFKEQ. V lost 2 bases to trimming and J lost 0 bases, with 7 bases between them. This CDR3 is 14 amino acids long. This CDR3 reads CASSQQGLNTEAFF. In DNA form, the CDR3 reads TGTGCCAGCAGCCAACAGGGGTTGAACACTGAAGCTTTCTTT.

This clone turned up a few times. The chain recombines TRBV6-1 with TRBJ2-5, with 9 bases matching TRBD1. Germline V lookup: CDR1 MNHNS, CDR2 SASEGT. The CDR3 is 14 amino acids. V trimming: 7 bases; J trimming: 5 bases; junction bases outside the gene matches: 8. The CDR3 coding sequence is TGTGCCAGCACAGAAGGACAGGGGCTTGAGACCCAGTACTTC. Translation: CASTEGQGLETQYF.

The J gene is TRBJ2-3, the V gene TRBV5-6; 9 bases are a match to TRBD1. The CDR3 length is 14 residues. The V gene's germline CDR1 is SGHDT and CDR2 YYEEEE. The V and J ends lost 5 bases and 5 bases, in that order; junction bases with no gene match: 6. The CDR3 loop is CASSWDRAGDTQYF. The CDR3 nucleotides read TGTGCCAGCAGTTGGGACAGGGCCGGAGATACGCAGTATTTT.

This clone was observed a single time. The rearrangement joins TRBV29-1 to TRBJ2-1; 15 nucleotides agree with TRBD2. After removal of 4 bases from V and 9 bases from J, the junction contained 7 bases not matched to a gene. Germline values: CDR1 SQVTM, CDR2 ANQGSEA. The CDR3 length is 15 residues. The CDR3 here is CSVVGGLAGGGEQFF. CDR3 DNA: TGCAGCGTTGTTGGGGGACTAGCGGGGGGAGGTGAGCAGTTCTTC.